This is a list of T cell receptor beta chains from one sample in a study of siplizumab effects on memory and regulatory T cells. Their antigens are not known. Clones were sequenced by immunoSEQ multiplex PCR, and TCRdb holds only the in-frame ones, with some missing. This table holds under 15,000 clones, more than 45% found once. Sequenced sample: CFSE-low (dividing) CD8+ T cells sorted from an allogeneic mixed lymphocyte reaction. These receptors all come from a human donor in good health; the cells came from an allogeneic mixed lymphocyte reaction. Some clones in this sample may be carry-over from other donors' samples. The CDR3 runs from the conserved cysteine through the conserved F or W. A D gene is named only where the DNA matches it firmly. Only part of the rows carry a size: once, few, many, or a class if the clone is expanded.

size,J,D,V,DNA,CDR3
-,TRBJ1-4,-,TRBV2,TGTGCCAGCAGTGGTATAAGGCGGGAGAGTGAAAAACTGTTTTTT,CASSGIRRESEKLFF
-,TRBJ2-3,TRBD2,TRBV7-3,TGTGCCAGCAGCCCGGTCGGACTAGCGGGAGCTCCAGATACGCAGTATTTT,CASSPVGLAGAPDTQYF
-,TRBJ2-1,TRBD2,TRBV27,TGTGCCAGCAGTCTCGGACTAGCGGGGGTTTATGAGCAGTTCTTC,CASSLGLAGVYEQFF
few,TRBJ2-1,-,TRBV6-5,TGTGCCAGCAGTCCCCCTGGGAACAATGAGCAGTTCTTC,CASSPPGNNEQFF
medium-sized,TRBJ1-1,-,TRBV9,TGTGCCAGCAGCTCTACTCCCACTACTGAAGCTTTCTTT,CASSSTPTTEAFF
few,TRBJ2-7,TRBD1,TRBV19,TGTGCCAGTAGTATGGACAGGGTTGCCTACGAGCAGTACTTC,CASSMDRVAYEQYF
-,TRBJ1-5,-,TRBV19,TGTGCCAGTAGTATAGATACCCGAATCTCTTATAGCAATCAGCCCCAGCATTTT,CASSIDTRISYSNQPQHF
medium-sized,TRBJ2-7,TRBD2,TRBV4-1,TGCGCCAGCAGCCAGGGACTAGCGGGAGTTGCCGAGCAGTACTTC,CASSQGLAGVAEQYF
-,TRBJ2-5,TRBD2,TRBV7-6,TGTGCCAGCAGCCCTCTTCCTCCGGGAGGAGAGACCCAGTACTTC,CASSPLPPGGETQYF
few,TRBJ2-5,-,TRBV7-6,TGTGCCAGCAGTCGAAGGGGGTCCGGCCGGGAGACCCAGTACTTC,CASSRRGSGRETQYF
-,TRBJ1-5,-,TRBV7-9,TGTGCCAGCAGCTCGGAGGGGTTGGAACAGCCCCAGCATTTT,CASSSEGLEQPQHF
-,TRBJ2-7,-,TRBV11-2,TGTGCCAGCAACCCGGGTCCACCCTACGAGCAGTACTTC,CASNPGPPYEQYF
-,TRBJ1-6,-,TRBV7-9,TGTGCCAGCAGGACAGAACCCATAGGAAATTCACCCCTCCACTTT,CASRTEPIGNSPLHF
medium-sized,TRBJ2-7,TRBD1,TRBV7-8,TGTGCCAGCAGCTTAGTCTTCGGGACAGGGGAAAACTACGAGCAGTACTTC,CASSLVFGTGENYEQYF
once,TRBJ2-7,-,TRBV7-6,TGTGCCAGCAGCTTAGGAGGGGCCCCCTACGAGCAGTACTTC,CASSLGGAPYEQYF